The 26 T cell receptor beta chains below were found in one sample sequenced in a study of control samples from healthy donors and cancer patients. Only in-frame clones appear in the TCRdb table, and some are missing; sequencing was by immunoSEQ multiplex PCR. The sample consists of some 130,000 clones, around 92% of them appearing once. Sequencing used blood. These receptors were collected from a woman aged 45-60 years in good health.

This clone was detected a few times. The rearrangement joins TRBV28 to TRBJ2-1, with TRBD1 matching over 8 bases. Germline lookup yields CDR1 MDHEN and CDR2 SYDVKM. Trimming removed 4 bases from V and 6 bases from J; junction bases left unmatched: 11. This CDR3 has 16 amino acids. As DNA, the CDR3 is TGTGCCAGCAGTTCCCGGACAGGGAAGTCGGGCAATGAGCAGTTCTTC. Protein product: CASSSRTGKSGNEQFF.

The table lists this clone with a count of one. V gene TRBV29-1 combines with J gene TRBJ2-7; 13 positions match TRBD2. Germline loops: CDR1 SQVTM, CDR2 ANQGSEA. After removal of 3 bases from V and 6 bases from J, the junction contained 8 bases not matched to a gene. CDR3 length: 15 amino acids. The CDR3, as DNA: TGCAGCGTTGAGGATACTAGCGGGAGGGCCTCCGAGCAGTACTTC. Translating it yields CSVEDTSGRASEQYF.

V gene TRBV7-8 combines with J gene TRBJ1-1, with D tentatively TRBD1 (5 bases). V lost 6 bases and J 0 bases, leaving 8 bases between the germline ends. The length of the CDR3 is 13 residues. Germline CDR1 is SGHVS and CDR2 is FQNEAQ. The CDR3 sequence is CASRPGMNTEAFF. CDR3 coding DNA: TGTGCCAGCAGGCCAGGGATGAACACTGAAGCTTTCTTT.

This clone has just one count. Other DNA sequences from this sample encode an identical CDR3 as well. The rearrangement links TRBV7-8 to TRBJ1-5, with D unclear. CDR1 is SGHVS, CDR2 FQNEAQ, per germline. V was cut by 1 base and J by 3 bases, with 4 bases left in between. The CDR3 is 13 amino acids. CDR3 amino acids: CASSLGNNQPQHF. The CDR3 nucleotides are TGTGCCAGCAGCTTAGGCAACAATCAGCCCCAGCATTTT.

Comments on this clone: Relative to the germline gene, one junction end is altered; a read error may explain this. The chain carries TRBV7-7 and TRBJ2-2, with 8 bases matching TRBD2. Per germline, CDR1 SSHAT and CDR2 FNYEAQ (reference sequence). CDR3 size: 16 residues. DNA for the CDR3: TGTGCTAGCAGCTCGGATAGCGGGACGAACACCGGGGAGCTGTTTTTT. Translation gives CASSSDSGTNTGELFF. The full variable domain, with the rest looked up from reference TRBV7-7 and TRBJ2-2, is GAGVSQSPRYKVTKRGQDVTLRCDPISSHATLYWYQQALGQGPEFLTYFNYEAQPDKSGLPSDRFSAERPEGSISTLTIQRTEQRDSAMYRCASSSDSGTNTGELFFGEGSRLTVL.

This clone was counted a few times. The chain carries TRBV19 and TRBJ2-5, with TRBD2 matching over 7 bases. The germline V gene has CDR1 LNHDA and CDR2 SQIVND (reference sequence). Trimming cost V 4 bases and J 2 bases; bases outside gene matches: 19. The CDR3 length is 19 residues. The chain's CDR3 is CASSKDSSGVGTGQETQYF. CDR3 nucleotide sequence: TGTGCCAGTAGTAAGGATTCTAGCGGAGTGGGCACGGGGCAAGAGACCCAGTACTTC.

The chain joins TRBV9 to TRBJ1-1; D ambiguous. CDR3 length: 15 residues. Trimming shortened V by 1 base and J by 3 bases, and 13 bases separated the two germline ends. Germline V gene sequence: CDR1 SGDLS, CDR2 YYNGEE. CDR3: CASSVRTDPYTEAFF. As DNA, the CDR3 is TGTGCCAGCAGCGTAAGAACGGATCCTTACACTGAAGCTTTCTTT.

The chain has TRBV30 and TRBJ1-2; TRBD1 aligns across 10 bases. The CDR3 covers 14 residues. Germline lookup yields CDR1 GTSNPN and CDR2 SVGIG (reference sequence). With V trimmed by 3 bases and J by 1 base, 2 bases remained unmatched. The CDR3 DNA sequence: TGTGCCTGGAGAGACAGGGGGCGTAACTATGGCTACACCTTC. Protein: CAWRDRGRNYGYTF.

The chain recombines TRBV11-2 with TRBJ2-2; 7 bases line up with TRBD2. This CDR3 has 14 residues. V dropped 6 bases and J dropped 5; count of bases not matched to a gene: 6. From germline, CDR1 is SGHAT and CDR2 FQNNGV. The DNA of the CDR3 is TGTGCCAGCAGGCGGGGGTCCGCGACCGGGGAGCTGTTTTTT. Its translation: CASRRGSATGELFF.

This clone was counted a single time. The gene calls are TRBV7-9 and TRBJ2-1; 9 nucleotides align to TRBD1. CDR3 length: 18 residues. The ends lost 1 base at V and 8 bases at J; junction bases unmatched: 15. In germline, CDR1 is SEHNR, CDR2 FQNEAQ (reference sequence). The CDR3 DNA follows: TGTGCCAGCAGCTTAGTTTTCGGAATCGGGACAGGGACATATGAGCAGTTCTTC. It codes for CASSLVFGIGTGTYEQFF.

This clone was detected once. V and J are TRBV9 and TRBJ2-5, with unresolved D. The CDR3 is made up of 12 amino acids. Germline-derived CDR1 and CDR2 are SGDLS and YYNGEE. Deletions cut 4 bases from V and 5 bases from J, with 9 bases between. The CDR3 DNA reads as TGTGCCAGCAGCCAAAATAGTGAGACCCAGTACTTC. This translates into CASSQNSETQYF.

Regarding this clone: Other DNA sequences in the same sample also yield this CDR3. The chain employs TRBV4-1 and TRBJ2-7; tentative D call: TRBD2 (5 bases). CDR3 size: 13 residues. Between the trimmed V and J ends, which lost 6 bases and 4 bases, there was a span of 13 bases. Per germline, CDR1 MGHRA and CDR2 YSYEKL. This chain's CDR3 is CASSHGNEYEQYF. In nucleotides, the CDR3 is TGCGCCAGCAGTCACGGGAATGAGTACGAGCAGTACTTC.

V is TRBV7-9 and J is TRBJ1-6; 11 nucleotides line up with TRBD1. Per the germline V gene, CDR1 is SEHNR and CDR2 is FQNEAQ (reference sequence). The ends lost 5 bases at V and 9 bases at J; junction bases unmatched: 15. This CDR3 spans 18 amino acids. The CDR3 nucleotides are TGTGCCAGCAGCCCCAGACCGCTGGGGGACAGGGGGTTTTCACCCCTCCACTTT. This encodes CASSPRPLGDRGFSPLHF.

In its sample, this clone was seen a few times. V and J are TRBV4-1 and TRBJ1-5, with 7 bases matching TRBD1. V shed 4 bases and J 6 bases; nucleotides not matched to a gene: 9. Per germline, CDR1 MGHRA and CDR2 YSYEKL. The CDR3 is 15 residues long. This CDR3 reads CASSPREGARQPQHF. The CDR3 coding sequence is TGCGCCAGCAGCCCCAGAGAGGGGGCGCGTCAGCCCCAGCATTTT.

This clone occurred once. The rearrangement links TRBV6-5 to TRBJ1-4; 7 bases match TRBD1. There are 15 residues in the CDR3. Looked up from germline, CDR1 is MNHEY and CDR2 is SVGAGI. The V segment lost 7 bases and the J segment 8 bases; nucleotides outside the gene matches: 13. CDR3 amino acids: CASIQRGGPSEKLFF. For the CDR3, the DNA is TGTGCCAGCATCCAACGAGGGGGCCCCAGCGAAAAACTGTTTTTT.

The chain employs TRBV4-1 and TRBJ1-2, with TRBD1 matching over 8 bases. CDR3 length equals 14 residues. The V and J ends lost 6 bases and 5 bases, in that order; junction bases with no gene match: 8. The germline gives CDR1 MGHRA, CDR2 YSYEKL. CDR3 nucleotides: TGCGCCAGCAGTCCGGACAGGGTGGCTTATGGCTACACCTTC. Protein product: CASSPDRVAYGYTF.

The chain couples TRBV27 to TRBJ1-5, with D maybe TRBD1 (6 bases). The CDR3 consists of 15 residues. From germline, CDR1 is MNHEY and CDR2 SMNVEV (reference sequence). The germline V and J ends were trimmed by 5 bases and 6 bases, with 17 bases remaining between them. The CDR3 nucleotides read TGTGCCAGCAGTGGTTTAACAGGGACGGGTCAGCCCCAGCATTTT. Translated: CASSGLTGTGQPQHF.

This clone appeared once. V and J are TRBV29-1 and TRBJ1-4; 8 nucleotides match TRBD1. Germline CDR1 reads SQVTM; CDR2 reads ANQGSEA. CDR3 length equals 11 residues. Trimming cost V 7 bases and J 11 bases; bases outside gene matches: 6. The CDR3 DNA reads TGCAGCGCCGGACAGGGAGGGAAACTGTTTTTT. Protein sequence: CSAGQGGKLFF.

The chain employs TRBV5-1 and TRBJ2-2, with a weak D call TRBD1 (5 bases). The CDR3 loop spans 14 amino acids. V was trimmed by 5 bases and J by 1 base, leaving 9 bases between them. CDR1 SGHRS and CDR2 YFSETQ come from the germline V gene. CDR3 sequence: CASRAGMNTGELFF. CDR3 in DNA: TGCGCCAGCAGGGCAGGGATGAACACCGGGGAGCTGTTTTTT.

The J gene is TRBJ2-1, the V gene TRBV9; 8 bases map to TRBD1. Unmatched junction bases numbered 7, after V lost 2 bases and J lost 9 bases. CDR3 length: 14 amino acids. Germline-derived CDR1 and CDR2 are SGDLS and YYNGEE. CDR3 loop: CASSVRQGNSEQFF. The CDR3 DNA follows: TGTGCCAGCAGCGTTCGACAGGGGAATAGTGAGCAGTTCTTC.

V gene TRBV19 combines with J gene TRBJ2-7; D may be TRBD2 (6 bases). The V gene's germline CDR1 is LNHDA and CDR2 SQIVND (reference sequence). Trimming removed 2 bases at V and 3 bases at J, with 14 bases between. This CDR3 region has 15 residues. The CDR3 nucleotides are TGTGCCAGTAGTATAAAGGGTCCGGGAGTCTACGAGCAGTACTTC. Protein product: CASSIKGPGVYEQYF.

The chain has TRBV7-8 and TRBJ2-5; no reliable D call. The CDR3 extends over 13 amino acids. In germline, CDR1 is SGHVS, CDR2 FQNEAQ. Trimming took off 1 base at V and 2 bases at J, with 5 bases between the two ends. CDR3 nucleotide sequence: TGTGCCAGCAGCTTAGACATACAAGAGACCCAGTACTTC. It translates to CASSLDIQETQYF.

Concerning this clone itself: The identical CDR3 is also encoded by other nucleotide sequences in the sample. V is TRBV12-3 or TRBV12-4 and J is TRBJ1-2, with D maybe TRBD1 (6 bases). The CDR3 runs to 13 residues. Trimming took 6 bases from V and 2 from J, leaving 10 bases between them. The CDR3 here is CASSLDRNYGYTF. Written as DNA, the CDR3 is TGTGCCAGCAGCCTCGACAGGAACTATGGCTACACCTTC.

The chain links TRBV15 to TRBJ1-5; tentative D call: TRBD1 (5 bases). The V gene's germline CDR1 is LNHNV and CDR2 YYDKDF (reference sequence). The CDR3 extends over 16 amino acids. Trimming pared 0 bases from V and 5 bases from J, leaving 14 bases between. CDR3 protein: CATSRDLSGIDQPQHF. DNA of the CDR3: TGTGCCACCAGCAGAGATTTATCAGGGATAGATCAGCCCCAGCATTTT.

The rearrangement links TRBV2 to TRBJ1-5, with D possibly matching TRBD1 (6 bases). This CDR3 is built from 14 residues. Trimming stripped 5 bases from V and 7 bases from J, with 15 bases between. The germline gives CDR1 SNHLY, CDR2 FYNNEI. The CDR3: CASSTNRVGQPQHF. CDR3 nucleotides: TGTGCCAGCAGTACCAACAGGGTAGGGCAGCCCCAGCATTTT.

V and J are TRBV19 and TRBJ1-5, with 7 bases lining up with TRBD1. CDR1 and CDR2 (germline): LNHDA, SQIVND (reference sequence). V was clipped by 4 bases and J by 3 bases; unmatched bases: 3. The CDR3 has 14 residues. The CDR3 here is CASSRGGNNQPQHF. In nucleotides, the CDR3 is TGTGCCAGTAGTAGAGGGGGCAACAATCAGCCCCAGCATTTT.